The next 2 T cell receptor beta chains were all read from a single sample in a study of Graves' ophthalmopathy and Graves' hyperthyroidism. Using RNA transcripts, the TCR beta CDR3 regions were amplified. After a first-round RT-PCR with HTBI primers, a second-round multiplex PCR was run. TCRdb re-analysed the multiplex PCR reads in MiXCR, keeping a single row per CDR3 protein. Among 620,000 or so distinct CDR3 sequences listed, 22% were seen once. What was sequenced was peripheral blood. The receptor source for this set is a woman aged 18-30 years with stable Graves' hyperthyroidism. Some clones in this sample may be carry-over from other donors' samples.

This clonotype has a count of ten or more. This rearrangement joins TRBV28 to TRBJ2-7, with TRBD1 as a possible D gene (5 bases). Trimming cost V 1 base and J 3 bases, with 10 bases left between them. CDR3 length equals 14 residues. The V gene's germline CDR1 is MDHEN and CDR2 SYDVKM. CDR3 nucleotides: TGTGCCAGCAGTTTATTGGGGCCAGACTACGAGCAGTACTTC. It codes for CASSLLGPDYEQYF.

J is TRBJ2-7 and V is TRBV28, with TRBD2 matching 12 bases. Trimming removed 6 bases from V and 7 bases from J; junction bases left unmatched: 10. The germline CDR1 and CDR2 sequences are MDHEN and SYDVKM. This CDR3 is built from 15 residues. The CDR3 coding sequence is TGTGCCAGCAGCGTGACTAGCGGGAGTTGGTATGAGCAGTACTTC. Translation gives CASSVTSGSWYEQYF.